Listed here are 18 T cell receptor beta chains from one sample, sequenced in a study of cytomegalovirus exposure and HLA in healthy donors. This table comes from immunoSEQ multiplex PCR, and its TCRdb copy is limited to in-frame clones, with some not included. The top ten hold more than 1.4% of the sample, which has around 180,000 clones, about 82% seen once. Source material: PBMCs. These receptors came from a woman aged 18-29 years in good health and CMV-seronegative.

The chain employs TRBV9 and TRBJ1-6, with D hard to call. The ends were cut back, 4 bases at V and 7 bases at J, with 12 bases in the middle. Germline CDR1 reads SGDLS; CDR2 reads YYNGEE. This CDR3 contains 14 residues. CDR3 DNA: TGTGCCAGCAGCACAATTACAGAAAATTCACCCCTCCACTTT. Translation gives CASSTITENSPLHF.

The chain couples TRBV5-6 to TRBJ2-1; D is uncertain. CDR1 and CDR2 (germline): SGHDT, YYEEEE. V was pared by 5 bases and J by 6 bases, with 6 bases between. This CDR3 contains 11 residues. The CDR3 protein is CASSSSNEQFF. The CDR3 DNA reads TGTGCCAGCAGTTCATCCAATGAGCAGTTCTTC.

In DNA, the CDR3 is TGCGCCAGCAGCGCGCCTAGCTCAGATACGCAGTATTTT. Translated: CASSAPSSDTQYF. J is TRBJ2-3 and V is TRBV5-1, with D maybe TRBD2 (5 bases). The CDR3 covers 13 residues. CDR1 and CDR2 (germline): SGHRS, YFSETQ. With 4 bases removed from V and 4 bases from J, the gap between germline ends came to 10 bases.

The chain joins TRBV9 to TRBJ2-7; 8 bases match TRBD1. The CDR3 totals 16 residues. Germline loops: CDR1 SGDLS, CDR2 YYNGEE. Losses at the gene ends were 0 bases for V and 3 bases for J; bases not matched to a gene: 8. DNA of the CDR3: TGTGCCAGCAGCGTAGAAGCCGGGACAGGAATCTACGAGCAGTACTTC. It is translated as CASSVEAGTGIYEQYF.

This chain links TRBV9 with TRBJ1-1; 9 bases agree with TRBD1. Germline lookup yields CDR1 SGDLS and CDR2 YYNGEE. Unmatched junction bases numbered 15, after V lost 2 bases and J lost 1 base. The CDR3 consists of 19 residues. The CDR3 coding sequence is TGTGCCAGCAGCGTCAACAACGTAGGACAGGGGCTAGGGAACACTGAAGCTTTCTTT. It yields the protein CASSVNNVGQGLGNTEAFF.

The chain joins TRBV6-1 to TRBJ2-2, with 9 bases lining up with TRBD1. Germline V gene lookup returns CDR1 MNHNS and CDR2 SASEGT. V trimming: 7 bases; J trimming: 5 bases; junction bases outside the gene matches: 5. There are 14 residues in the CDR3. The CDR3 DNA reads TGTGCCAGCACGGGACAGGGAGAGACCGGGGAGCTGTTTTTT. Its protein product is CASTGQGETGELFF.

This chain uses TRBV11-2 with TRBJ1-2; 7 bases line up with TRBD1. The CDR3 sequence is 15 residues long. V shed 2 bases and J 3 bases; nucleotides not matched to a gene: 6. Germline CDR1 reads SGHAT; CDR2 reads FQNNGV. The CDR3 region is CASSLNRGKDYGYTF. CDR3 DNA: TGTGCCAGCAGCTTAAACAGGGGAAAGGACTATGGCTACACCTTC.

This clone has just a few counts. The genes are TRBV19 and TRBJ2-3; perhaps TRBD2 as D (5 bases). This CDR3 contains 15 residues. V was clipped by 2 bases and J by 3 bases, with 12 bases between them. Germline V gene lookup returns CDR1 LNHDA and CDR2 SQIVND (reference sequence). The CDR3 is CASSISPTRTDTQYF. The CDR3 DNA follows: TGTGCCAGTAGTATAAGCCCCACTAGGACAGATACGCAGTATTTT.

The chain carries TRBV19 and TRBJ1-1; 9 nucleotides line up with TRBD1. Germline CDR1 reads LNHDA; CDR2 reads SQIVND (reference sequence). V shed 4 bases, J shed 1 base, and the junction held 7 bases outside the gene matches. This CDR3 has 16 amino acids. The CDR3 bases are TGTGCCAGTAGTACCCTGGGGACAGGGACGAACACTGAAGCTTTCTTT. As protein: CASSTLGTGTNTEAFF.

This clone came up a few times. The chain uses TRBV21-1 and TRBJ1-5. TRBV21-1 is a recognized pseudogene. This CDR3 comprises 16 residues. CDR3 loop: CASSKASHHSNQPQHF. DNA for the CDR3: TGTGCCAGCAGCAAGGCTAGCCACCATAGCAATCAGCCCCAGCATTTT.

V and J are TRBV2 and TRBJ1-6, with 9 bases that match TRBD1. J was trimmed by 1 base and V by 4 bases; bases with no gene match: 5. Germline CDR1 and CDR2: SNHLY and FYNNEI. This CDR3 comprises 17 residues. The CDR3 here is CASSGDRGMSYNSPLHF. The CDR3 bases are TGTGCCAGCAGTGGCGACAGGGGGATGTCCTATAATTCACCCCTCCACTTT.

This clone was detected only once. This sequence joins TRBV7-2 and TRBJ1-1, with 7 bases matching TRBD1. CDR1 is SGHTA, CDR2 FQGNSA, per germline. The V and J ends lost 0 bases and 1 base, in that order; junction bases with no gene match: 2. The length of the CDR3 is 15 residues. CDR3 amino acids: CASSLAPGGNTEAFF. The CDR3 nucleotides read TGTGCCAGCAGCTTAGCGCCAGGGGGGAACACTGAAGCTTTCTTT.

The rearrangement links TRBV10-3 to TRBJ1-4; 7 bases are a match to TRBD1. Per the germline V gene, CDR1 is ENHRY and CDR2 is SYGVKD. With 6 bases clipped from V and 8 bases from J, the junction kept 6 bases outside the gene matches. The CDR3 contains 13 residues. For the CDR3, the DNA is TGTGCCATCAGGACAGGGATCGAAGAAAAACTGTTTTTT. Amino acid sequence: CAIRTGIEEKLFF.

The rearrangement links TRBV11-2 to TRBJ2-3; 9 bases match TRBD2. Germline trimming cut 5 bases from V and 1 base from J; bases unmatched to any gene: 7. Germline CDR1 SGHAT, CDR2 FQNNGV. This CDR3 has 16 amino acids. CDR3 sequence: CASSRLLAGRTDTQYF. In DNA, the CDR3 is TGTGCCAGCAGCCGCCTGCTAGCGGGGCGCACAGATACGCAGTATTTT.

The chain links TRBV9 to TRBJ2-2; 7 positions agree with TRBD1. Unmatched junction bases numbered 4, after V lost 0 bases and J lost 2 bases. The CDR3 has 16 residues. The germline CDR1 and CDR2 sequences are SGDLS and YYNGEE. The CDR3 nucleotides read TGTGCCAGCAGCGTAGGGGGACAGTCTAACACCGGGGAGCTGTTTTTT. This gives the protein CASSVGGQSNTGELFF.

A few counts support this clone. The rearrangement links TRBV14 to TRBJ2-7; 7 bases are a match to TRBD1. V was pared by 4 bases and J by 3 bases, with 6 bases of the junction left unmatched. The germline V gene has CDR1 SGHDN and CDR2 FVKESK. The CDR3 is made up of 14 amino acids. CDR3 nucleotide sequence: TGTGCCAGCAGCCCTCGGGACAGCTACTACGAGCAGTACTTC. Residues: CASSPRDSYYEQYF.

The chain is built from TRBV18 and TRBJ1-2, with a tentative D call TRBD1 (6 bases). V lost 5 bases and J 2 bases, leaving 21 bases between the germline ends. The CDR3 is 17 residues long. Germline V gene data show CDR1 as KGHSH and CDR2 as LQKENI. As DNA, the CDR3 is TGTGCCAGCTCATCCGGCTACAGGGATAATCCAAACTATGGCTACACCTTC. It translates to CASSSGYRDNPNYGYTF.

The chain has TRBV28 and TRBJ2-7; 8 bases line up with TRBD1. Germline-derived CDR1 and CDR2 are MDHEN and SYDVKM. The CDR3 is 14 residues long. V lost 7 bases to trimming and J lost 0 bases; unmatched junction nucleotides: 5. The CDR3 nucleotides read TGTGCCAGCACCGGGACAGGAAACTCCTACGAGCAGTACTTC. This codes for CASTGTGNSYEQYF.